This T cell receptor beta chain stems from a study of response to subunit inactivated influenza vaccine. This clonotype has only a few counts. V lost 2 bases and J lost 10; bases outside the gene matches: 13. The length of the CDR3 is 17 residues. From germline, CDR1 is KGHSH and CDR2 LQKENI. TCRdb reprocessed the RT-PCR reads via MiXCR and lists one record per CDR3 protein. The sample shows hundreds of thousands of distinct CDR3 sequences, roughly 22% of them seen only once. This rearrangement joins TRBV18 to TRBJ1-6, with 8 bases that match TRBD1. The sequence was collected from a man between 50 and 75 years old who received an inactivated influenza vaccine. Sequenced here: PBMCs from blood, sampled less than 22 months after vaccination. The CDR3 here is CASSPSQGALIGSPLHF. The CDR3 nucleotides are TGTGCCAGCTCACCATCCCAGGGGGCCCTAATCGGGTCACCCCTCCACTTT.